Listed below are T cell receptor beta chains from one sample, sequenced in a study of blood T cell repertoires in COVID-19. Method: immunoSEQ multiplex PCR; TCRdb's copy keeps in-frame clones and lacks some. This table holds roughly 460,000 clones, approximately 90% found once. The sequencing input was peripheral blood. These receptors were obtained from a man younger than 35 with COVID-19, enrolled during active disease. Both conserved end residues are part of each CDR3. D genes are given only for firm matches. Clone size, where shown, is once, few, many, or a class for clones that have expanded.

length	V	size	D	J	CDR3	DNA
13	TRBV7-8	NA	NA	TRBJ1-2	CASSRGGGDGYTF	TGTGCCAGCAGCCGAGGAGGAGGGGATGGCTACACCTTC
17	TRBV5-4	NA	TRBD2	TRBJ2-3	CASSLRPSGGLADTQYF	TGTGCCAGCAGCTTGAGGCCTAGCGGGGGTCTCGCAGATACGCAGTATTTT
13	TRBV2	NA	TRBD1	TRBJ2-7	CASRQGETYEQYF	TGTGCCAGCAGGCAGGGGGAAACCTACGAGCAGTACTTC
12	TRBV7-9	NA	NA	TRBJ2-1	CASSRTRWEQFF	TGTGCCAGCAGTCGTACGAGATGGGAGCAGTTCTTC
19	TRBV15	NA	TRBD2	TRBJ2-2	CATSRGASGSQGGTGELFF	TGTGCCACCAGCAGAGGGGCTAGCGGGAGCCAGGGGGGGACCGGGGAGCTGTTTTTT
14	TRBV2	NA	TRBD2	TRBJ2-2	CASTRTGGSGELFF	TGTGCCAGCACTCGAACCGGGGGGTCCGGGGAGCTGTTTTTT
16	TRBV19	NA	NA	TRBJ2-3	CASSRDTEPYTDTQYF	TGTGCCAGTAGCCGGGACACCGAACCTTACACAGATACGCAGTATTTT
15	TRBV5-4	NA	TRBD1	TRBJ1-2	CATLDRGRTNYGYTF	TGTGCCACACTGGACAGGGGAAGAACTAACTATGGCTACACCTTC
13	TRBV29-1	NA	NA	TRBJ1-1	CSVEPIMNTEAFF	TGCAGCGTTGAACCCATCATGAACACTGAAGCTTTCTTT
15	TRBV19	NA	NA	TRBJ2-1	CASSGGFNSYNEQFF	TGTGCCAGTAGCGGGGGTTTTAACTCCTACAATGAGCAGTTCTTC
13	TRBV11-1	few	NA	TRBJ1-6	CASSYTANSPLHF	TGTGCCAGCAGCTATACAGCTAATTCACCCCTCCACTTT
13	TRBV5-5	NA	NA	TRBJ1-5	CASSLGPYQPQHF	TGTGCCAGCAGCTTGGGGCCGTATCAGCCCCAGCATTTT
13	TRBV7-3	once	NA	TRBJ2-1	CASSLAANNEQFF	TGTGCCAGCAGCCTGGCGGCAAACAATGAGCAGTTCTTC
15	TRBV27	NA	TRBD1	TRBJ2-1	CASSLYGTDDNEQFF	TGTGCCAGCAGTTTATATGGGACAGACGACAATGAGCAGTTCTTC
13	TRBV7-3	NA	NA	TRBJ2-2	CASQNTNTGELFF	TGTGCCAGCCAGAACACGAACACCGGGGAGCTGTTTTTT
13	TRBV6-5	once	NA	TRBJ2-7	CASSTPGSYEQYF	TGTGCCAGCAGTACCCCAGGGTCCTACGAGCAGTACTTC
13	TRBV4-1	once	NA	TRBJ2-7	CASSQGPGAEQYF	TGCGCCAGCAGCCAAGGTCCAGGTGCTGAGCAGTACTTC
15	TRBV28	NA	NA	TRBJ1-1	CASSLHVGGGLKAFF	TGTGCCAGCAGTTTACACGTGGGGGGAGGGCTTAAAGCTTTCTTT
15	TRBV5-5	NA	NA	TRBJ2-3	CASSLTGDGTDTQYF	TGTGCCAGCAGCTTGACCGGGGATGGTACAGATACGCAGTATTTT
14	TRBV2	NA	NA	TRBJ1-5	CASSETRVSQPQHF	TGTGCCAGCAGTGAAACCAGGGTGAGTCAGCCCCAGCATTTT
14	TRBV5-4	NA	TRBD1	TRBJ2-5	CASSRQGVLETQYF	TGTGCCAGCAGCCGACAGGGTGTTTTGGAGACCCAGTACTTC
16	TRBV29-1	NA	TRBD2	TRBJ2-1	CSVEEDGGFIENEQFF	TGCAGCGTTGAAGAGGACGGGGGGTTCATTGAGAATGAGCAGTTCTTC
13	TRBV7-9	NA	TRBD1	TRBJ2-1	CASSWTGEGEQFF	TGTGCCAGCAGCTGGACAGGGGAGGGTGAGCAGTTCTTC
15	TRBV5-1	NA	TRBD2	TRBJ2-1	CASSLWSSGNNEQFF	TGCGCCAGCAGCTTGTGGTCTAGCGGGAACAATGAGCAGTTCTTC
14	TRBV7-9	once	TRBD1	TRBJ2-7	CASSIDRGLDEQYF	TGTGCCAGCAGCATTGACAGGGGACTCGACGAGCAGTACTTC
15	TRBV5-1	NA	NA	TRBJ1-2	CASSLEMRLGYGYTF	TGCGCCAGCAGCTTGGAGATGCGGCTCGGCTATGGCTACACCTTC
16	TRBV7-9	NA	NA	TRBJ1-6	CASSPVGRVENSPLHF	TGTGCCAGCAGCCCCGTGGGCAGGGTGGAAAATTCACCCCTCCACTTT
13	TRBV12-3/TRBV12-4	NA	NA	TRBJ1-5	CASSLREGPPQHF	TGTGCCAGCAGTTTAAGGGAGGGACCGCCCCAGCATTTT
14	TRBV27	NA	TRBD1	TRBJ1-1	CASSIQGPYTEAFF	TGTGCCAGCAGTATACAGGGGCCTTACACTGAAGCTTTCTTT
16	TRBV7-6	NA	TRBD2	TRBJ2-5	CASSRGLAGWQETQYF	TGTGCCAGCAGCAGAGGACTAGCGGGGTGGCAAGAGACCCAGTACTTC
14	TRBV7-2	NA	NA	TRBJ2-1	CASSHTDRINEQFF	TGTGCCAGCAGCCACACGGACAGAATCAATGAGCAGTTCTTC
18	TRBV5-1	once	TRBD1	TRBJ2-2	CASSLAGGTGWNTGELFF	TGCGCCAGCAGCTTGGCCGGGGGGACAGGGTGGAACACCGGGGAGCTGTTTTTT
14	TRBV28	NA	NA	TRBJ2-1	CASSTLTPGNEQFF	TGTGCCAGCAGTACGCTCACACCAGGGAATGAGCAGTTCTTC
13	TRBV7-9	NA	NA	TRBJ2-2	CASSPEVPGELFF	TGTGCCAGCAGCCCCGAGGTACCCGGGGAGCTGTTTTTT
14	TRBV7-9	NA	TRBD1	TRBJ1-5	CASSDRASNQPQHF	TGTGCCAGCAGCGACAGGGCAAGCAATCAGCCCCAGCATTTT
17	TRBV7-9	NA	TRBD1	TRBJ1-4	CASSGRGQTATNEKLFF	TGTGCCAGCAGCGGAAGGGGACAGACCGCAACTAATGAAAAACTGTTTTTT
18	TRBV5-1	NA	TRBD2	TRBJ2-7	CASSLAGTSGRHTYEQYF	TGCGCCAGCAGCTTAGCCGGGACTAGCGGGAGACACACCTACGAGCAGTACTTC
13	TRBV5-1	many	TRBD1	TRBJ1-6	CASRNDRVPPLHF	TGCGCCAGCAGGAACGACAGGGTCCCACCCCTCCACTTT
15	TRBV19	NA	NA	TRBJ1-2	CASSILPGANYGYTF	TGTGCCAGTAGTATACTGCCAGGGGCTAACTATGGCTACACCTTC
13	TRBV7-6	NA	TRBD1	TRBJ1-2	CASSFTGADGYTF	TGTGCCAGCAGCTTCACAGGGGCCGATGGCTACACCTTC
15	TRBV27	NA	NA	TRBJ1-1	CASSPGFDRHTEAFF	TGTGCCAGCAGTCCGGGATTCGACAGGCACACTGAAGCTTTCTTT
14	TRBV6-6	NA	TRBD2	TRBJ2-7	CASSTSGSWYEQYF	TGTGCCAGCAGTACTAGCGGGAGTTGGTACGAGCAGTACTTC
17	TRBV12-5	NA	TRBD2	TRBJ2-3	CASGLVLGTSEADTQYF	TGTGCTAGTGGTTTGGTACTAGGGACTAGCGAAGCAGATACGCAGTATTTT
15	TRBV4-1	NA	TRBD2	TRBJ2-4	CASSQLGLPKNIQYF	TGCGCCAGCAGCCAATTGGGACTACCAAAAAACATTCAGTACTTC
14	TRBV2	NA	NA	TRBJ2-5	CASLLTGSQETQYF	TGTGCCAGCCTTCTTACCGGGTCCCAAGAGACCCAGTACTTC
19	TRBV5-5	NA	TRBD1	TRBJ2-2	CASSLGPHAGQGADGELFF	TGTGCCAGCAGCTTAGGCCCCCACGCGGGACAGGGGGCTGACGGGGAGCTGTTTTTT
15	TRBV4-1	NA	NA	TRBJ2-7	CASSQTGTPIYEQYF	TGCGCCAGCAGCCAAACCGGGACACCAATCTACGAGCAGTACTTC
16	TRBV6-5	NA	TRBD1	TRBJ2-3	CASSYRDRVIAGVQYF	TGTGCCAGCAGCTACCGGGACAGGGTGATAGCGGGCGTGCAGTATTTT
15	TRBV6-5	NA	NA	TRBJ1-1	CASSYARTENTEAFF	TGTGCCAGCAGTTACGCTCGGACAGAGAACACTGAAGCTTTCTTT